The 20 T cell receptor beta chains in this list originate from one sample, sequenced in a study of T cell repertoires in cytomegalovirus infection. Their antigens remain unidentified. MiXCR, applied by TCRdb to the reads, yields one record per CDR3 protein. The repertoire holds about 310,000 distinct CDR3 sequences, with roughly 25% as singletons. The sequencing here drew on cultured PBMCs, taken from culture after CMV antigen stimulation. Receptors originate from a human donor in good health (CMV status not recorded). Some clones in this sample may be carry-over from other donors' samples.

The table lists this clonotype with a few counts. The chain is built from TRBV5-1 and TRBJ2-2; TRBD1 is a possible D gene (5 bases). Germline loops: CDR1 SGHRS, CDR2 YFSETQ. The CDR3 sequence is 14 residues long. Trimming left V 7 bases short and J 5 bases short, with 15 bases between. The CDR3 bases are TGCGCCAGCCATTGGGCAGGGCGAACCGGGGAGCTGTTTTTT. It encodes CASHWAGRTGELFF.

The chain links TRBV6-5 to TRBJ1-1; perhaps TRBD1 as D (5 bases). The V gene's germline CDR1 is MNHEY and CDR2 SVGAGI. CDR3 length: 12 amino acids. Trimming removed 10 bases at V and 1 base at J, with 10 bases between. The CDR3 reads CAIMTENTEAFF. DNA of the CDR3: TGTGCCATCATGACAGAGAACACTGAAGCTTTCTTT.

This clonotype was detected only a few times. The chain is built from TRBV19 and TRBJ2-7; D is perhaps TRBD2 (6 bases). This CDR3 is built from 15 residues. Germline V gives CDR1 LNHDA, CDR2 SQIVND (reference sequence). Between the trimmed V and J ends, which lost 1 base and 2 bases, there was a span of 12 bases. CDR3 bases: TGTGCCAGTAGTATAGTTAGCGGAGATGCCTACGAGCAGTACTTC. Encoded protein: CASSIVSGDAYEQYF.

This clonotype occurred a few times. The V call is TRBV4-2, the J call TRBJ1-5; the D is unclear. The CDR3 spans 14 residues. Germline CDR1 is LGHNA and CDR2 is YNFKEQ. The V end lost 0 bases, the J end lost 4 bases, and 7 bases lay between the germline ends. CDR3 sequence (DNA): TGTGCCAGCAGCCAAGATAGAACAAATCAGCCCCAGCATTTT. Its translation is CASSQDRTNQPQHF.

The rearrangement uses TRBV2 and TRBJ1-2; no firm D call. Deletions cut 1 base from V and 3 bases from J, with 6 bases between. Per germline, CDR1 SNHLY and CDR2 FYNNEI. The CDR3 is 13 amino acids. The CDR3 loop is CASSEEAYYGYTF. CDR3 nucleotides: TGTGCCAGCAGTGAAGAGGCGTACTATGGCTACACCTTC.

This clonotype occurred a few times. The J gene is TRBJ2-7, the V gene TRBV2; 10 positions match TRBD2. Trimming cost V 6 bases and J 3 bases; bases outside gene matches: 17. CDR1 and CDR2 from the germline V gene are SNHLY and FYNNEI. The CDR3 runs to 18 residues. The CDR3 here is CASRTGTGPGLASYEQYF. The CDR3 DNA sequence: TGTGCCAGCAGGACCGGGACAGGCCCGGGACTAGCGAGCTACGAGCAGTACTTC.

The sample holds many counts of this clonotype. The J gene is TRBJ2-1, the V gene TRBV4-1; 9 nucleotides line up with TRBD2. The V gene end was trimmed by 2 bases and the J gene end by 3 bases; junction bases not matched to a gene: 2. The CDR3 consists of 15 residues. The V gene's germline CDR1 is MGHRA and CDR2 YSYEKL. The CDR3 region is CASSQRLADYNEQFF. CDR3 sequence (DNA): TGCGCCAGCAGCCAAAGACTAGCGGACTACAATGAGCAGTTCTTC.

The chain uses TRBV6-2 or TRBV6-3 and TRBJ2-1; no clear D gene. The CDR3 loop spans 14 amino acids. Between the trimmed V and J ends, which lost 8 bases and 0 bases, there was a span of 11 bases. Germline V gene lookup returns CDR1 MNHEY and CDR2 SVGEGT. CDR3 protein: CASLDASSYNEQFF. CDR3 coding DNA: TGTGCCAGCCTTGACGCGAGCTCCTACAATGAGCAGTTCTTC.

In its sample, this clonotype was seen a few times. This chain uses TRBV29-1 with TRBJ1-5; 7 bases line up with TRBD1. Germline assignment: CDR1 SQVTM and CDR2 ANQGSEA. With V trimmed by 6 bases and J by 3 bases, 5 bases remained unmatched. The CDR3 has 13 residues. The CDR3 DNA reads TGCAGCGTCCTAGGGACAGACAATCAGCCCCAGCATTTT. Protein sequence: CSVLGTDNQPQHF.

In its sample, this clonotype was seen many times. V is TRBV7-2 and J is TRBJ2-7; possibly TRBD2 for D (6 bases). Looked up from germline, CDR1 is SGHTA and CDR2 is FQGNSA. Trimming cost V 1 base and J 1 base, with 11 bases left between them. CDR3 length: 15 residues. CDR3 residues: CASSLGDGGSYEQYF. DNA for the CDR3: TGTGCCAGCAGCTTAGGAGATGGGGGGTCCTACGAGCAGTACTTC.

As regards this clonotype: Here the CDR3 omits its conserved ending phenylalanine or tryptophan, so a read error is the likely source. The chain uses TRBV11-2 and TRBJ1-2; D may be TRBD1 (6 bases). Trimming cost V 5 bases and J 6 bases, with 19 bases left between them. In germline, CDR1 is SGHAT, CDR2 FQNNGV. The CDR3 covers 15 residues. The CDR3 sequence: CASSQIRRGRDGYTL. The CDR3 nucleotides read TGTGCCAGCAGCCAAATTCGTCGGGGGCGGGATGGCTACACCCTC.

The J gene is TRBJ2-3, the V gene TRBV4-3; 8 bases fit TRBD1. The CDR3 spans 16 residues. The junction had 11 bases not matched to a gene; V was cut back by 3 bases and J by 6 bases. Germline CDR1 and CDR2: LGHNA and YSLEER. The CDR3 here is CASSHPGQGHLDTQYF. Here the CDR3 DNA reads TGCGCCAGCAGCCATCCCGGACAGGGCCACCTGGATACGCAGTATTTT.

Only a few counts were recorded for this clonotype. V and J are TRBV19 and TRBJ2-6; D unresolved. V was shortened by 7 bases and J by 0 bases, with 16 bases between the two germline ends. The CDR3 consists of 17 residues. Germline-derived CDR1 and CDR2 are LNHDA and SQIVND (reference sequence). The CDR3 DNA reads TGTGCCAGTATTGCCCAGGAAGCCGCCTCTGGGGCCAACGTCCTGACTTTC. Translated, it gives CASIAQEAASGANVLTF.

This clonotype was seen repeatedly, ten times or more. CDR3 nucleotide sequence: TGTGCCAGCAGCTTAGGCGGGGGTCGAGGAAACACCATATATTTT. This codes for CASSLGGGRGNTIYF. The chain combines TRBV7-2 with TRBJ1-3; perhaps TRBD1 as D (5 bases). This CDR3 spans 15 amino acids. Trimming pared 1 base from V and 4 bases from J, leaving 11 bases between. CDR1 is SGHTA, CDR2 FQGNSA, per germline.

Worth noting for this clonotype: This may be a read error: a much more frequent sequence differs by one nucleotide. The rearrangement uses TRBV7-2 and TRBJ2-2, with D perhaps assigned TRBD1 or TRBD2 (5 bases each). Germline V CDR1 and CDR2: SGHTA, FQGNSA. V was trimmed by 4 bases and J by 1 base, leaving 13 bases between them. This CDR3 is 16 amino acids long. The CDR3 here is CASSSGRAWNTGELFF. DNA of the CDR3: TGTGCCAGCAGCTCAGGGCGGGCTTGGAACACCGGGGAGCTGTTTTTT.

The chain links TRBV6-4 to TRBJ1-1; 9 bases line up with TRBD1. CDR3 size: 16 residues. Germline V gene sequence: CDR1 MRHNA, CDR2 SNTAGT. V was pared by 6 bases and J by 5 bases, with 13 bases of the junction left unmatched. The CDR3 DNA reads as TGTGCCAGCAGAGCTCAGGCGGGACAGGGTACTACTGAAGCTTTCTTT. Its translation: CASRAQAGQGTTEAFF.

This clonotype was counted once. The chain employs TRBV6-2 or TRBV6-3 and TRBJ2-3, with 11 nucleotides matching TRBD2. Per the germline V gene, CDR1 is MNHEY and CDR2 is SVGEGT. J gave up 7 bases and V 8 bases, and 5 bases lay outside the gene matches. The CDR3 totals 13 residues. The chain's CDR3 is CASGTSGRHTQYF. The CDR3 bases are TGTGCCAGCGGCACTAGCGGGAGACATACGCAGTATTTT.

This clonotype was observed a single time. V is TRBV10-3 and J is TRBJ2-7; maybe TRBD2 (6 bases). This CDR3 region has 14 residues. The V and J ends lost 5 bases and 0 bases respectively, with 11 bases between them. Germline values: CDR1 ENHRY, CDR2 SYGVKD. The chain's CDR3 is CAISNRDFSYEQYF. DNA of the CDR3: TGTGCCATCAGTAATCGGGACTTCTCCTACGAGCAGTACTTC.

This clonotype turned up a few times. The V call is TRBV5-6, the J call TRBJ1-3; perhaps TRBD1 as D (5 bases). V lost 3 bases, J lost 0 bases, and 10 bases lay in between. This CDR3 contains 15 residues. In germline, CDR1 is SGHDT, CDR2 YYEEEE. CDR3 in amino acids: CASSSQASSGNTIYF. The CDR3 nucleotides read TGTGCCAGCAGCTCACAGGCAAGCTCTGGAAACACCATATATTTT.

The gene calls are TRBV6-2 or TRBV6-3 and TRBJ2-7; no firm D call. Germline CDR1 is MNHEY and CDR2 is SVGEGT. V lost 6 bases and J lost 0, with 6 bases in between. This CDR3 contains 12 residues. CDR3 sequence reads: CASRPYSYEQYF. CDR3 DNA: TGTGCCAGCAGACCCTACTCCTACGAGCAGTACTTC.